This T cell receptor (beta chain) was sequenced during a study of T cell repertoires in cytomegalovirus infection. The wider study: The authors used CMV epitopes that were HLA-C-restricted (recently identified) and HLA-B-restricted (well studied). A matching HLA type, together with CMV infection, was signaled by public TCR beta signatures.

Remarks on this clonotype: What it recognizes is unknown.

Per germline, CDR1 LNHDA and CDR2 SQIVND (reference sequence). The CDR3 totals 15 residues. With 2 bases removed from V and 0 bases from J, the gap between germline ends came to 9 bases. Study-wide findings and caveats: Accumulated public TCR beta family frequency recognized individuals carrying CMV together with the relevant HLA. HLA-C-restricted, CMV-specific TCR beta clonotypes were dominant ex vivo.

TCRdb passed the reads through MiXCR, listing each CDR3 protein once. Of fewer than 70,000 distinct CDR3 sequences listed, about 26% were seen once; the top ten hold 59%. The rearrangement joins TRBV19 to TRBJ2-3; D gene uncertain. The clonotype originates from a human donor in good health (CMV status not recorded). Some clones in this sample may be carry-over from other donors' samples. Sequencing used CD8+ T cells from cultured PBMCs, obtained from culture after CMV antigen stimulation. CDR3 bases: TGTGCCAGTAGTATAAGAGGTCGGAGCACAGATACGCAGTATTTT. This sequence encodes CASSIRGRSTDTQYF. Filled out from reference TRBV19 and TRBJ2-3, the complete variable domain reads DGGITQSPKYLFRKEGQNVTLSCEQNLNHDAMYWYRQDPGQGLRLIYYSQIVNDFQKGDIAEGYSVSREKKESFPLTVTSAQKNPTAFYLCASSIRGRSTDTQYFGPGTRLTVL.